This TCR beta chain was observed in a study of T cells in Graves' hyperthyroidism and ophthalmopathy. Findings and limits, study-wide: Among thyroid clonotypes expanded above 0.001, most also appeared in blood.

The length of the CDR3 is 15 residues. The ends lost 3 bases at V and 4 bases at J; junction bases unmatched: 8. This clonotype was observed many times. Its antigen is undetermined. The source material, RNA transcripts, was used to amplify TCR beta CDR3 regions. Carried out on the TCR CDR3, a first-round RT-PCR used the HTBI primer set. TCRdb re-called the multiplex PCR reads through MiXCR, storing one row per CDR3 protein. The sample has about 740,000 distinct CDR3 sequences, 12% to 15% seen once. The sequenced sample consisted of blood. This TCR was sampled from a woman between 18 and 29 years old with Graves' hyperthyroidism. The chain combines TRBV12-3 or TRBV12-4 with TRBJ2-5, with 7 bases fitting TRBD2. The CDR3 reads CASSLGGSLPETQYF. CDR3 in DNA: TGTGCCAGCAGTTTGGGAGGGAGTCTCCCAGAGACCCAGTACTTC.